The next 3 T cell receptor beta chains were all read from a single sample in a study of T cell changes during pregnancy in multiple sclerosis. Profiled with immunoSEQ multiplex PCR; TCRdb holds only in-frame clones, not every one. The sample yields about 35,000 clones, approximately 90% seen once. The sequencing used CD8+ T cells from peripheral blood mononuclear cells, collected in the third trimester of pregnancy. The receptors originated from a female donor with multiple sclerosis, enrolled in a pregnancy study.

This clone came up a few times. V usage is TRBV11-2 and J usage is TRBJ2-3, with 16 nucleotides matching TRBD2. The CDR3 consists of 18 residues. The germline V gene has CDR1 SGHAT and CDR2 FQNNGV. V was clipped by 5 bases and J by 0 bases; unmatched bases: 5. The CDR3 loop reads CASSGTSGGAVSTDTQYF. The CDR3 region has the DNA TGTGCCAGCAGCGGGACTAGCGGGGGGGCTGTTAGCACAGATACGCAGTATTTT.

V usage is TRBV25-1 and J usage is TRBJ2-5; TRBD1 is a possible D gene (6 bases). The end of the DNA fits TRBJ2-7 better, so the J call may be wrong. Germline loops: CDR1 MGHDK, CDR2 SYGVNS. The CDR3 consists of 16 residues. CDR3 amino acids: CASSAIGQSPTYEQYF. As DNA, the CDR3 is TGTGCCAGCAGTGCCATTGGACAGAGTCCGACCTACGAGCAGTACTTC.

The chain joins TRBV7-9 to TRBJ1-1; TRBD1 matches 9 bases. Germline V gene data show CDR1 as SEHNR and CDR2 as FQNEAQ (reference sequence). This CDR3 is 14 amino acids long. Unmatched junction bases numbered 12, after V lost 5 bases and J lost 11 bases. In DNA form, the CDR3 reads TGTGCCAGCAGCACTCCAGACAGGGGGAGACGGGCTTTCTTT. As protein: CASSTPDRGRRAFF.